The 9 T cell receptor beta chains below were found in one sample sequenced in a study of blood T cell repertoires in COVID-19. The method was immunoSEQ multiplex PCR; TCRdb's version includes in-frame clones alone and lacks a portion of them. This sample has under 250,000 clones, with around 80% found just once. The sequencing input was peripheral blood. The receptors originated from a woman between 45 and 65 years old with acute or convalescent COVID-19.

The chain carries TRBV6-6 and TRBJ2-7, with D possibly TRBD1 on 5 matching bases. The V and J ends lost 5 bases and 1 base respectively, with 12 bases between them. This CDR3 region has 14 residues. The germline gives CDR1 MNHNY, CDR2 SVGAGI (reference sequence). The CDR3 protein is CASSPTDKSYEQYF. CDR3 bases: TGTGCCAGCAGTCCCACGGACAAGTCCTACGAGCAGTACTTC.

A word on this clone: Within the sample, other DNA sequences also encode this same CDR3. The chain has TRBV28 and TRBJ1-4; D perhaps matches TRBD1 (5 bases). CDR1 is MDHEN, CDR2 SYDVKM, per germline. This CDR3 is built from 15 residues. V shed 2 bases and J shed 0 bases, with 7 bases lying between them. CDR3 coding DNA: TGTGCCAGCAGTTTAGGGGGGGCAACTAATGAAAAACTGTTTTTT. It yields the protein CASSLGGATNEKLFF.

The V call is TRBV11-2, the J call TRBJ2-7, with a tentative D call TRBD2 (6 bases). Trimming cost V 4 bases and J 6 bases, with 13 bases left between them. The germline CDR1 and CDR2 sequences are SGHAT and FQNNGV. The CDR3 has 13 residues. For the CDR3, the DNA is TGTGCCAGCAGCTCGGGACTCCAAAGCGAGCAGTACTTC. It specifies CASSSGLQSEQYF.

The genes are TRBV6-5 and TRBJ2-1; 7 bases are a match to TRBD2. The CDR3 has 13 residues. V gave up 7 bases and J gave up 12 bases; unmatched junction bases: 12. Looked up from germline, CDR1 is MNHEY and CDR2 is SVGAGI. CDR3 amino acids: CASTNGGRGGQFF. In DNA form, the CDR3 reads TGTGCCAGCACGAACGGGGGGAGGGGTGGGCAGTTCTTC.

Here the CDR3 DNA reads TGTGCCTGGATCAGGGGGATCACAGATACGCAGTATTTT. Translation: CAWIRGITDTQYF. The genes are TRBV30 and TRBJ2-3; 7 bases match TRBD1. There are 13 residues in the CDR3. After removal of 4 bases from V and 2 bases from J, the junction contained 3 bases not matched to a gene. Germline CDR1 and CDR2: GTSNPN and SVGIG (reference sequence).

Comments on this clone: Germline is not matched at one junction end, which may reflect a read error. The chain uses TRBV5-4 and TRBJ2-5, with TRBD1 as a possible D gene (6 bases). Germline CDR1 reads SGHNT; CDR2 reads YYREEE (reference sequence). The CDR3 loop spans 14 amino acids. The CDR3 loop is CASSLDRASEDKDF. As DNA, the CDR3 is TGTGCCAGCAGCTTGGACAGGGCGTCGGAGGATAAGGACTTC. Variable domain in full (rest from reference TRBV5-4 and TRBJ2-5): ETGVTQSPTHLIKTRGQQVTLRCSSQSGHNTVSWYQQALGQGPQFIFQYYREEENGRGNFPPRFSGLQFPNYSSELNVNALELDDSALYLCASSLDRASEDKDFGPGTRLLVL.

This chain uses TRBV5-4 with TRBJ2-3, with TRBD2 matching over 9 bases. There are 16 residues in the CDR3. V was pared by 4 bases and J by 1 base, with 7 bases of the junction left unmatched. Germline V gene sequence: CDR1 SGHNT, CDR2 YYREEE (reference sequence). CDR3 nucleotide sequence: TGTGCCAGCAGCCCAGGAGCGGGAGGAGGCACAGATACGCAGTATTTT. Its translation is CASSPGAGGGTDTQYF.

This sequence joins TRBV19 and TRBJ2-3; 9 nucleotides align to TRBD1. From germline, CDR1 is LNHDA and CDR2 SQIVND (reference sequence). The CDR3 consists of 16 residues. With V trimmed by 5 bases and J by 2 bases, 8 bases remained unmatched. The DNA for the CDR3 is TGTGCCAGTAGTTTCGACAGGGGGGCCCCCACAGATACGCAGTATTTT. Its protein product is CASSFDRGAPTDTQYF.

CDR3 sequence: CASSRTGGPYEQYF. CDR3 nucleotides: TGTGCCAGCAGCCGGACAGGGGGTCCCTACGAGCAGTACTTC. This sequence joins TRBV6-5 and TRBJ2-7, with TRBD1 matching over 10 bases. The CDR3 totals 14 residues. Germline lookup yields CDR1 MNHEY and CDR2 SVGAGI. V was pared by 6 bases and J by 2 bases, with 4 bases of the junction left unmatched.